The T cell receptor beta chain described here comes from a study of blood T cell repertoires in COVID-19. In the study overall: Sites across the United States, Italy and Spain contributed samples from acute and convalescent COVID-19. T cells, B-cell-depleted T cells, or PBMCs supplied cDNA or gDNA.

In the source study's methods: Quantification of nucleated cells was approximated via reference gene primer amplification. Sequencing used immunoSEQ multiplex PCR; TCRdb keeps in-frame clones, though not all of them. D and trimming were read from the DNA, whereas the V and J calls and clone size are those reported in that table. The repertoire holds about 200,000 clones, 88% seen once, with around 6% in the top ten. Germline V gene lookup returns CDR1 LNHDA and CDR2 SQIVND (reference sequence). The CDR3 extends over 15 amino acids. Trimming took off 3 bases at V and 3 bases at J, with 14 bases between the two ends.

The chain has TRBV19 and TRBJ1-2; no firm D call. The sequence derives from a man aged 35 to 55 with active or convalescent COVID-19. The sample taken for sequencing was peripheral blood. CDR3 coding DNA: TGTGCCAGTAGTATGATTGGTGTTCGAGACTATGGCTACACCTTC. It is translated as CASSMIGVRDYGYTF.